Below, 17 T cell receptor beta chains from the same sample are listed, as sequenced in a study of T-cell reconstitution after alpha-beta-depleted transplantation in children. Unique molecular identifiers were incorporated during preparation of the TCRbeta library. TCRdb re-called the PCR reads through MiXCR, storing one row per CDR3 protein. This table holds around 94,000 distinct CDR3 sequences, approximately 6% found once. Sample: PBMCs, mostly from graft donor cells, taken 60 days after TCRalphabeta/CD19-depleted stem cell transplant. These TCRs come from a female patient aged 2-10 years who had a stem cell transplant for Fanconi anemia, so the T cells may come from the graft donor.

This chain joins TRBV7-3 and TRBJ1-6; 9 bases agree with TRBD1. Looked up from germline, CDR1 is SGHTA and CDR2 is FQGTGA. Trimming at V came to 4 bases and at J to 10 bases, leaving 5 bases not matched to a gene. The CDR3 sequence is 14 residues long. The CDR3 bases are TGTGCCAGCAGCTCCGGGACAGGGAAATCACCCCTCCACTTT. This codes for CASSSGTGKSPLHF.

At least ten counts were recorded for this clonotype. V and J are TRBV6-2 or TRBV6-3 and TRBJ1-2; no firm D call. The CDR3 extends over 13 amino acids. The V end lost 7 bases, the J end lost 3 bases, and 12 bases lay between the germline ends. Germline V gene data show CDR1 as MNHEY and CDR2 as SVGEGT. The CDR3 DNA sequence: TGTGCCAGCACCTTCAGGTGGGACTATGGCTACACCTTC. It is translated as CASTFRWDYGYTF.

This clonotype has ten or more counts. The chain joins TRBV5-1 to TRBJ2-7; D is undetermined. V was cut by 3 bases and J by 3 bases, with 13 bases left in between. CDR3 length equals 14 residues. CDR1 and CDR2 (germline): SGHRS, YFSETQ. For the CDR3, the DNA is TGCGCCAGCAGCTCAGGTTCCCCGGACTACGAGCAGTACTTC. Translating it yields CASSSGSPDYEQYF.

Ten or more counts support this clonotype. The rearrangement uses TRBV10-1 and TRBJ2-2, with D unresolved. CDR3 length equals 15 residues. Per the germline V gene, CDR1 is WNHNN and CDR2 is SYGVQD (reference sequence). With 6 bases removed from V and 6 bases from J, the gap between germline ends came to 17 bases. The CDR3 nucleotides read TGCGCCAGCAGCATGGACCACTCCACTCCCGGGGAGCTGTTTTTT. Translation: CASSMDHSTPGELFF.

This clonotype has a handful of counts. The chain carries TRBV6-6 and TRBJ2-2; 7 positions agree with TRBD2. The length of the CDR3 is 13 residues. CDR1 and CDR2 from the germline V gene are MNHNY and SVGAGI (reference sequence). Losses at the gene ends were 5 bases for V and 5 bases for J; bases not matched to a gene: 2. The CDR3 DNA reads TGTGCCAGCAGTGGACTAGGGACCGGGGAGCTGTTTTTT. Protein product: CASSGLGTGELFF.

This clonotype was found a few times. The chain couples TRBV28 to TRBJ1-5; unclear D gene. V lost 7 bases, J lost 4 bases, and 14 bases lay in between. The CDR3 loop spans 14 amino acids. From germline, CDR1 is MDHEN and CDR2 SYDVKM. CDR3 in DNA: TGTGCCAGCAAACAAGGGAATCGAAATCAGCCCCAGCATTTT. Its translation is CASKQGNRNQPQHF.

This clonotype came up many times. The V gene is TRBV28, the J gene TRBJ2-5, with unresolved D. Trimming took off 4 bases at V and 5 bases at J, with 8 bases between the two ends. This CDR3 has 12 amino acids. Looked up from germline, CDR1 is MDHEN and CDR2 is SYDVKM. CDR3 DNA sequence: TGTGCCAGCAGTTCGCCTAGGGAGACCCAGTACTTC. Translated: CASSSPRETQYF.

The sample holds many counts of this clonotype. The chain has TRBV6-1 and TRBJ2-5, with D perhaps TRBD1 (5 bases). Germline V lookup: CDR1 MNHNS, CDR2 SASEGT. The CDR3 totals 14 residues. Trimming removed 7 bases at V and 1 base at J, with 13 bases between. The CDR3 sequence: CASTRTPLQETQYF. Here the CDR3 DNA reads TGTGCCAGCACGAGGACACCCCTCCAAGAGACCCAGTACTTC.

This clonotype was counted many times. The V and J genes are TRBV29-1 and TRBJ2-1; 8 bases fit TRBD2. This CDR3 spans 15 amino acids. V gave up 6 bases and J gave up 0 bases; unmatched junction bases: 7. The germline gives CDR1 SQVTM, CDR2 ANQGSEA. The CDR3 nucleotides are TGCAGCGTGCCGACTAGCGCCTTCTCCTACAATGAGCAGTTCTTC. Its protein is CSVPTSAFSYNEQFF.

This chain links TRBV7-2 with TRBJ1-2; TRBD1 agrees at 7 bases. The CDR3 consists of 13 residues. V lost 1 base and J lost 6; bases outside the gene matches: 2. Germline loops: CDR1 SGHTA, CDR2 FQGNSA. This chain's CDR3 is CASSLDRGDGYTF. For the CDR3, the DNA is TGTGCCAGCAGCTTAGACAGGGGTGATGGCTACACCTTC.

Many counts were recorded for this clonotype. The CDR3 nucleotides are TGTGCCAGCAGCCAAGAGACAGCCGGGGAGCTGTTTTTT. This codes for CASSQETAGELFF. The gene calls are TRBV14 and TRBJ2-2; maybe TRBD1 (5 bases). Germline V gene sequence: CDR1 SGHDN, CDR2 FVKESK. V lost 0 bases and J 6 bases, leaving 5 bases between the germline ends. The CDR3 is 13 residues long.

This clonotype was seen a few times. The chain employs TRBV5-1 and TRBJ2-7; 8 nucleotides align to TRBD2. CDR3 size: 16 residues. V lost 0 bases, J lost 1 base, and 6 bases stayed unmatched. From germline, CDR1 is SGHRS and CDR2 YFSETQ. CDR3 region: CASSLGSGGLSYEQYF. CDR3 DNA: TGCGCCAGCAGCTTGGGAAGCGGGGGTCTTTCCTACGAGCAGTACTTC.

This clonotype was detected ten times or more. The J gene is TRBJ2-2, the V gene TRBV21-1; the table's D call, TRBD1, has no DNA check behind it. TRBV21-1 constitutes a pseudogene. CDR3 length: 13 amino acids. CDR3 loop: CASSPLNTGELFF. CDR3 bases: TGTGCCAGCAGTCCCCTGAACACCGGGGAGCTGTTTTTT.

This clonotype occurred many times. The chain couples TRBV6-1 to TRBJ2-7; possibly TRBD2 for D (7 bases). Trimming cost V 8 bases and J 1 base, with 21 bases left between them. The V gene's germline CDR1 is MNHNS and CDR2 SASEGT. The CDR3 is 16 amino acids. Here the CDR3 DNA reads TGTGCCAGCCGCCGGTTTTCTGGGGGGGCGTCCTACGAGCAGTACTTC. Translated: CASRRFSGGASYEQYF.

This clonotype was seen many times. This rearrangement joins TRBV28 to TRBJ1-5, with D tentatively TRBD1 (5 bases). V was pared by 7 bases and J by 0 bases, with 10 bases between. This CDR3 has 14 amino acids. Germline-derived CDR1 and CDR2 are MDHEN and SYDVKM. This CDR3 is CASIQVTSNQPQHF. The CDR3 region has the DNA TGTGCCAGCATACAGGTTACTAGCAATCAGCCCCAGCATTTT.

The gene calls are TRBV6-5 and TRBJ2-2, with 11 bases that match TRBD2. CDR1 is MNHEY, CDR2 SVGAGI, per germline. V lost 4 bases to trimming and J lost 6 bases; unmatched junction nucleotides: 4. The CDR3 runs to 15 residues. The CDR3, as DNA: TGTGCCAGCAGTTCGATAGCGGGGGGGGCCGGGGAGCTGTTTTTT. Translation: CASSSIAGGAGELFF.

This clonotype was recorded many times. The gene calls are TRBV20-1 and TRBJ2-1; tentatively, D is TRBD1 (6 bases). The CDR3 is made up of 10 amino acids. The germline gives CDR1 DFQATT, CDR2 SNEGSKA (reference sequence). V shed 6 bases and J shed 8 bases, with 8 bases lying between them. The CDR3 nucleotides read TGCAGTGCCGGGACATATGAGCAGTTCTTC. Amino acid sequence: CSAGTYEQFF.